One and the same sample provided the 28 T cell receptor beta chains below, sequenced in a study of T cells in Graves' hyperthyroidism and ophthalmopathy. The TCR beta CDR3 regions underwent amplification using RNA transcripts as the source. Researchers ran a first-round RT-PCR on the TCR CDR3 using the HTBI primer set. In TCRdb, the multiplex PCR reads were re-called with MiXCR into one record per CDR3 protein. The profile shows 550,000 to 700,000 distinct CDR3 sequences, roughly 50% of them singletons. Sequencing input: peripheral blood or thyroid tissue (not recorded which). These receptor sequences come from an adult woman with Graves' disease, either hyperthyroidism or ophthalmopathy (not recorded which).

There are a few counts of this clonotype. With a much larger clone just one base away, this may be a read error. The chain uses TRBV10-3 and TRBJ1-2; D unresolved. The CDR3 sequence is 14 residues long. The germline gives CDR1 ENHRY, CDR2 SYGVKD. Trimming took off 3 bases at V and 5 bases at J, with 13 bases between the two ends. CDR3 amino acids: CAISEAAWEYGYTF. CDR3 DNA: TGTGCCATCAGTGAAGCGGCCTGGGAATATGGCTACACCTTC.

The chain couples TRBV7-9 to TRBJ2-3; D possibly corresponds to TRBD1 (5 bases). CDR3 length equals 14 residues. V dropped 1 base and J dropped 2 bases, with 7 bases sitting between them. Germline loops: CDR1 SEHNR, CDR2 FQNEAQ (reference sequence). In DNA form, the CDR3 reads TGTGCCAGCAGCTTAGGACAGTCCACAGATACGCAGTATTTT. Protein: CASSLGQSTDTQYF.

This clonotype appeared many times. V and J are TRBV5-8 and TRBJ2-3; either TRBD1 or TRBD2 may fit D (5 bases each). Trimming took 5 bases from V and 5 from J, leaving 27 bases between them. CDR1 and CDR2 from the germline V gene are SGHTS and YDEGEE. The CDR3 consists of 18 residues. The CDR3 region is CASRSRGTRTSIGDTQYF. CDR3 nucleotides: TGTGCCAGCAGGTCCCGGGGCACGCGTACCAGCATCGGAGATACGCAGTATTTT.

The rearrangement uses TRBV28 and TRBJ2-5; 7 bases line up with TRBD1. The CDR3 is 16 residues long. After removal of 3 bases from V and 1 base from J, the junction contained 8 bases not matched to a gene. Germline lookup yields CDR1 MDHEN and CDR2 SYDVKM. Written as DNA, the CDR3 is TGTGCCAGCAGTTTCGGGACAGCAAACTTCCAAGAGACCCAGTACTTC. This gives the protein CASSFGTANFQETQYF.

CDR3 bases: TGTGCCAGCAGTTTGGAGCGGGGCCCCACAGATACGCAGTATTTT. Its protein product is CASSLERGPTDTQYF. The V call is TRBV2, the J call TRBJ2-3, with TRBD2 identical over 7 bases. The CDR3 has 15 residues. Germline V gene sequence: CDR1 SNHLY, CDR2 FYNNEI. V dropped 5 bases and J dropped 2; count of bases not matched to a gene: 7.

V is TRBV10-1 and J is TRBJ2-7; TRBD1 matches 9 bases. CDR3 length equals 15 residues. Germline assignment: CDR1 WNHNN and CDR2 SYGVQD (reference sequence). J was trimmed by 5 bases and V by 0 bases; bases with no gene match: 5. CDR3 in DNA: TGCGCCAGCAGTGAGTCCGGGACAGGGCGCAACGAGCAGTACTTC. It encodes CASSESGTGRNEQYF.

There are a few counts of this clonotype. Here the CDR3 omits its conserved ending phenylalanine or tryptophan, so a read error is the likely source. The gene calls are TRBV2 and TRBJ1-2; possible D gene TRBD1, 5 bases. Germline CDR1 SNHLY, CDR2 FYNNEI. V gave up 4 bases and J gave up 9 bases, with 9 bases separating them. The CDR3 extends over 11 amino acids. CDR3 in DNA: TGTGCCAGCAGTGTAAGGGGCAGCTACACCTTG. Amino acid sequence: CASSVRGSYTL.

The chain couples TRBV7-8 to TRBJ2-7, with D possibly matching TRBD1 (5 bases). V lost 4 bases and J lost 1, with 14 bases in between. The CDR3 is 15 residues long. Germline V gene lookup returns CDR1 SGHVS and CDR2 FQNEAQ. The CDR3 DNA sequence: TGTGCCAGCAGCTCGCAAGACAGTCGATCCTACGAGCAGTACTTC. Amino acid sequence: CASSSQDSRSYEQYF.

This chain connects TRBV9 to TRBJ1-6; no clear D gene. The CDR3 runs to 14 residues. Between the trimmed V and J ends, which lost 0 bases and 11 bases, there was a span of 12 bases. Germline CDR1 reads SGDLS; CDR2 reads YYNGEE. The chain's CDR3 is CASSVVSLGAPLHF. Written as DNA, the CDR3 is TGTGCCAGCAGCGTAGTAAGCCTAGGAGCACCCCTCCACTTT.

Note on this clonotype: It is unclear where the CDR3 begins or ends on the DNA, so no DNA is shown, and the CDR3 is as TCRdb lists it. The chain has TRBV2 and TRBJ1-4; TRBD1 is the table's D call and was not checked against the DNA. The CDR3 is 23 amino acids in total, end residues counted. From germline, CDR1 is SNHLY and CDR2 FYNNEI. The CDR3 spells CASSYSDNEQFFGPGTGKGKLFF.

This clonotype has only one observation. The chain joins TRBV4-2 to TRBJ1-4; no reliable D call. The germline gives CDR1 LGHNA, CDR2 YNFKEQ. The CDR3 has 13 residues. Trimming left V 1 base short and J 12 bases short, with 12 bases between. CDR3 DNA sequence: TGTGCCAGCAGCCAAGGAGGCGATGAGGAACTGTTTTTT. Protein product: CASSQGGDEELFF.

V usage is TRBV20-1 and J usage is TRBJ2-2; D is tentatively TRBD1 or TRBD2 (5 bases each). CDR1 is DFQATT, CDR2 SNEGSKA, per germline (reference sequence). Trimming took 0 bases from V and 8 from J, leaving 13 bases between them. CDR3 length: 14 residues. CDR3 sequence reads: CSARDEGVAGELFF. In DNA, the CDR3 is TGCAGTGCTAGAGATGAAGGGGTAGCGGGGGAGCTGTTTTTT.

This chain joins TRBV29-1 and TRBJ2-7; D is perhaps TRBD1 or TRBD2 (5 bases each). This CDR3 has 14 amino acids. The V gene's germline CDR1 is SQVTM and CDR2 ANQGSEA. Trimming pared 6 bases from V and 2 bases from J, leaving 17 bases between. CDR3 sequence reads: CSVYSGTVAYEQYF. The CDR3, as DNA: TGCAGCGTCTATTCCGGGACGGTGGCCTACGAGCAGTACTTC.

This clonotype was observed a handful of times. The rearrangement links TRBV4-1 to TRBJ2-7; 13 nucleotides align to TRBD2. The CDR3 totals 22 residues. V shed 1 base, J shed 0 bases, and the junction held 18 bases outside the gene matches. Germline-derived CDR1 and CDR2 are MGHRA and YSYEKL. CDR3 residues: CASSQATYRTTSGRFLSYEQYF. DNA for the CDR3: TGCGCCAGCAGCCAAGCTACATACAGAACGACTAGCGGGAGGTTCCTCTCCTACGAGCAGTACTTC.

This clonotype has more than one count but fewer than ten. The chain couples TRBV27 to TRBJ2-7; D is tentatively TRBD1 or TRBD2 (5 bases each). Trimming stripped 2 bases from V and 0 bases from J, with 11 bases between. CDR1 is MNHEY, CDR2 SMNVEV, per germline (reference sequence). CDR3 length equals 15 residues. CDR3 protein: CASSLNPGHSYEQYF. The DNA for the CDR3 is TGTGCCAGCAGTTTAAATCCGGGGCACTCCTACGAGCAGTACTTC.

V usage is TRBV10-3 and J usage is TRBJ2-6; TRBD2 aligns across 11 bases. Trimming cost V 6 bases and J 0 bases; bases outside gene matches: 10. This CDR3 spans 19 amino acids. In germline, CDR1 is ENHRY, CDR2 SYGVKD. CDR3 bases: TGTGCCATCAGCACTAGCGGGAGTGGGACAGTCTCTGGGGCCAACGTCCTGACTTTC. It codes for CAISTSGSGTVSGANVLTF.

This clonotype was counted many times. J is TRBJ1-5 and V is TRBV27, with D perhaps TRBD1 (5 bases). Trimming took off 8 bases at V and 4 bases at J, with 12 bases between the two ends. CDR3 length: 13 amino acids. The germline CDR1 and CDR2 sequences are MNHEY and SMNVEV (reference sequence). In nucleotides, the CDR3 is TGTGCCAGCCAGGGATCTTCTAATCAGCCCCAGCATTTT. Translation: CASQGSSNQPQHF.

Written as DNA, the CDR3 is TGTGCCAGCAGCCAGGGACAGGGGACAAATGAAGCTTTCTTT. Amino acids: CASSQGQGTNEAFF. V is TRBV2 and J is TRBJ1-1; 10 bases match TRBD1. The V and J ends lost 6 bases and 7 bases, in that order; junction bases with no gene match: 8. The CDR3 covers 14 residues. The germline CDR1 and CDR2 sequences are SNHLY and FYNNEI.

The table lists this clonotype with many counts. The J gene is TRBJ2-7, the V gene TRBV5-6, with 9 nucleotides matching TRBD1. Unmatched junction bases numbered 12, after V lost 3 bases and J lost 5 bases. The CDR3 consists of 16 residues. The V gene's germline CDR1 is SGHDT and CDR2 YYEEEE. CDR3 DNA: TGTGCCAGCAGCTCGCTCCGGGACAGGGACCTGGACGAGCAGTACTTC. Protein sequence: CASSSLRDRDLDEQYF.

With respect to this clonotype: The CDR3 does not end in the conserved phenylalanine or tryptophan, so this is likely a read error. The rearrangement joins TRBV7-2 to TRBJ2-6, with D unresolved. The V end lost 7 bases, the J end lost 0 bases, and 10 bases lay between the germline ends. From germline, CDR1 is SGHTA and CDR2 FQGNSA. This CDR3 comprises 15 residues. The DNA of the CDR3 is TGTGCCAGCACACAGCCCTTCTCTGGGGCCAACGTCCTGACTCCA. It codes for CASTQPFSGANVLTP.

The chain is built from TRBV19 and TRBJ1-1; TRBD1 might be the D (5 bases). V was shortened by 3 bases and J by 0 bases, with 8 bases between the two germline ends. The CDR3 spans 14 residues. Germline values: CDR1 LNHDA, CDR2 SQIVND (reference sequence). The CDR3 spells CASSIGALNTEAFF. The DNA for the CDR3 is TGTGCCAGTAGTATTGGGGCCCTGAACACTGAAGCTTTCTTT.

The genes are TRBV29-1 and TRBJ2-6, with D hard to call. CDR3 length: 12 residues. V was pared by 6 bases and J by 4 bases, with 7 bases between. Germline CDR1 SQVTM, CDR2 ANQGSEA. CDR3 region: CSVLTGANVLTF. For the CDR3, the DNA is TGCAGCGTGCTTACCGGGGCCAACGTCCTGACTTTC.

J is TRBJ2-7 and V is TRBV7-3; D call uncertain. Between the trimmed V and J ends, which lost 4 bases and 1 base, there was a span of 8 bases. The CDR3 covers 13 residues. Germline CDR1 reads SGHTA; CDR2 reads FQGTGA. CDR3 loop: CASSSTESYEQYF. CDR3 DNA: TGTGCCAGCAGCTCAACCGAATCCTACGAGCAGTACTTC.

This clonotype has only a few counts. This chain connects TRBV10-3 to TRBJ1-1; 8 bases map to TRBD1. The CDR3 is 15 amino acids. The germline V gene has CDR1 ENHRY and CDR2 SYGVKD. The J segment lost 4 bases and the V segment lost 0 bases, leaving 4 bases of the junction unmatched. The CDR3 here is CAISESTGAVTEAFF. CDR3 nucleotide sequence: TGTGCCATCAGTGAGTCGACAGGGGCGGTCACTGAAGCTTTCTTT.

This chain connects TRBV27 to TRBJ2-6, with unresolved D. CDR1 is MNHEY, CDR2 SMNVEV, per germline (reference sequence). The CDR3 spans 16 residues. Trimming removed 3 bases at V and 0 bases at J, with 9 bases between. DNA of the CDR3: TGTGCCAGCAGTTTCCGGGCCGCCTCTGGGGCCAACGTCCTGACTTTC. It codes for CASSFRAASGANVLTF.

The chain combines TRBV7-8 with TRBJ1-1, with TRBD1 identical over 8 bases. CDR1 and CDR2 from the germline V gene are SGHVS and FQNEAQ. V was clipped by 1 base and J by 3 bases; unmatched bases: 4. The CDR3 has 15 amino acids. CDR3 sequence reads: CASSLEDRDDTEAFF. CDR3 in DNA: TGTGCCAGCAGCTTAGAGGACAGGGATGACACTGAAGCTTTCTTT. The variable domain in full, with the rest retrieved from reference TRBV7-8 and TRBJ1-1, is GAGVSQSPRYKVAKRGQDVALRCDPISGHVSLFWYQQALGQGPEFLTYFQNEAQLDKSGLPSDRFFAERPEGSVSTLKIQRTQQEDSAVYLCASSLEDRDDTEAFFGQGTRLTVV.

The chain links TRBV19 to TRBJ1-4; D perhaps matches TRBD1 (6 bases). This CDR3 region has 17 residues. CDR1 and CDR2 (germline): LNHDA, SQIVND (reference sequence). The V and J ends lost 4 bases and 0 bases respectively, with 15 bases between them. The CDR3 nucleotides read TGTGCCAGTAGTACTTGGACAGCTATCGCAACTAATGAAAAACTGTTTTTT. Its translation is CASSTWTAIATNEKLFF.

This clonotype has ten or more counts. The genes are TRBV5-1 and TRBJ2-7; D possibly corresponds to TRBD2 (6 bases). Germline loops: CDR1 SGHRS, CDR2 YFSETQ. V was pared by 0 bases and J by 5 bases, with 15 bases between. This CDR3 has 15 amino acids. In DNA form, the CDR3 reads TGCGCCAGCAGCTTGGCCCCGGGAGTTGAGGACGAGCAGTACTTC. Amino acid sequence: CASSLAPGVEDEQYF.